Listed below are T cell receptor beta chains from one sample, sequenced in a study of cytomegalovirus exposure and HLA in healthy donors. The data were produced by immunoSEQ multiplex PCR, yet TCRdb's version contains in-frame clones alone and is incomplete. The repertoire holds 110,000 to 150,000 clones, with around 70% as singletons. Sequences were obtained from PBMCs. The receptors were sampled from a woman aged 60-75 years in good health and CMV-seropositive. CDR3s include the opening cysteine and the closing phenylalanine or tryptophan. The D gene is left open where the match is weak. The size field is filled for only some rows; it gives once, few, many or a size class.

DNA | CDR3 | V | size | J | D
TGTGCCAGTAGTATAGGGAACCGCGGGGCCCAGCCCCAGCATTTT | CASSIGNRGAQPQHF | TRBV19 | - | TRBJ1-5 | -
TGTGCCAGCAGCACTAGCGGGAGCCGACGAGATACGCAGTATTTT | CASSTSGSRRDTQYF | TRBV13 | - | TRBJ2-3 | TRBD2
TGCGCCAGCAGTCTACAGGGAACTGCTGAAGCTTTCTTT | CASSLQGTAEAFF | TRBV10-1 | - | TRBJ1-1 | -
TGTGCCAGCAGTTTGGGACAGGGGATGAACACTGAAGCTTTCTTT | CASSLGQGMNTEAFF | TRBV6-6 | few | TRBJ1-1 | TRBD1
TGTGCCAGCAGCCAACACGGGACACATAACACTGAAGCTTTCTTT | CASSQHGTHNTEAFF | TRBV14 | - | TRBJ1-1 | -
TGTGCCAGCAGCGTATTAACAGGGGCGAACACTGAAGCTTTCTTT | CASSVLTGANTEAFF | TRBV9 | few | TRBJ1-1 | TRBD1
TGTGCCAGCAGCTTACCAGGGACAGGGGTAGAGGGCTACACCTTC | CASSLPGTGVEGYTF | TRBV7-9 | - | TRBJ1-2 | TRBD1
TGTGCCAGCAGTTACTTACAGGGTGGTGAAGCTTTCTTT | CASSYLQGGEAFF | TRBV6-6 | few | TRBJ1-1 | -
TGTGCCAGCACCCTGCTGGGACAGTACAATGAGCAGTTCTTC | CASTLLGQYNEQFF | TRBV6-1 | - | TRBJ2-1 | TRBD1
TGTGCCAGCGCGGGAGGAACGCAGTATTTT | CASAGGTQYF | TRBV7-9 | - | TRBJ2-3 | TRBD2
TGTGCCAGTAGTATAGATCAGGACTCCTACAATGAGCAGTTCTTC | CASSIDQDSYNEQFF | TRBV19 | - | TRBJ2-1 | -
TGTGCCAGCAGTCCGGCCTTACTAGCGGGGAGCAATGAGCAGTTCTTC | CASSPALLAGSNEQFF | TRBV28 | - | TRBJ2-1 | TRBD2
TGTGCCAGCAGTTTATCCGGGATCAACACCGGGGAGCTGTTTTTT | CASSLSGINTGELFF | TRBV27 | - | TRBJ2-2 | -
TGTGCCTGGATTAGATCAGAGACCCAGTACTTC | CAWIRSETQYF | TRBV30 | - | TRBJ2-5 | -
TGCGCCAGGAGGCAGGGATGTGATGGCTACACCTTC | CARRQGCDGYTF | TRBV5-1 | few | TRBJ1-2 | -
TGTGCCAGTAGTATCGGCACAGGGTCTGGAAACACCATATATTTT | CASSIGTGSGNTIYF | TRBV19 | - | TRBJ1-3 | -
TGCGCCAGCAGCTTTGGAACAGAGTATGGCTACACCTTC | CASSFGTEYGYTF | TRBV5-1 | - | TRBJ1-2 | -
TGTGCCAGCAGCCAATCTCGCGAGCAGTACTTC | CASSQSREQYF | TRBV14 | - | TRBJ2-7 | -
TGCGCCAGCAGCCGGGTGGGAGAAAACCCTCGTGGCGAGCAGTACTTC | CASSRVGENPRGEQYF | TRBV5-1 | - | TRBJ2-7 | -
TGTGCCAGCAGCTTGGCAGGGGGTCGGGGACGGAACACTGAAGCTTTCTTT | CASSLAGGRGRNTEAFF | TRBV5-4 | - | TRBJ1-1 | TRBD1
TGTGCCAGCAGTACCGGGACAGGGCGTGGGGTGCAGTACTTC | CASSTGTGRGVQYF | TRBV2 | - | TRBJ2-7 | TRBD1
TGTGCCAGCAGGCGGGGACTAGCGAGCACAGATACGCAGTATTTT | CASRRGLASTDTQYF | TRBV7-3 | - | TRBJ2-3 | TRBD2
TGTGCCAGCTCACTGGGCAGGGGATCCACTGAAGCTTTCTTT | CASSLGRGSTEAFF | TRBV18 | - | TRBJ1-1 | -
TGTGCCATCAGTGAGTCTTATGCGACTAACTATGGCTACACCTTC | CAISESYATNYGYTF | TRBV10-3 | few | TRBJ1-2 | -
TGTGCCAGTAGCGGGATTCAAGAGACCCAGTACTTC | CASSGIQETQYF | TRBV28 | few | TRBJ2-5 | TRBD2
TGCGCCAGCAAGGCGGGAGTAAATGAGCAGTTCTTC | CASKAGVNEQFF | TRBV10-2 | - | TRBJ2-1 | TRBD2
TGTGCCAGTAGTCCCCCCGGTTCTCCCATGAACACTGAAGCTTTCTTT | CASSPPGSPMNTEAFF | TRBV19 | once | TRBJ1-1 | -
TGTGCCAGCAGCGCGATTAGCGGGAGCTCCTACGAGCAGTACTTC | CASSAISGSSYEQYF | TRBV7-9 | few | TRBJ2-7 | TRBD2
TGTGCCAGCAGTCCCGGGTGGACAGGGGGGACGGACATTCAGTACTTC | CASSPGWTGGTDIQYF | TRBV27 | - | TRBJ2-4 | TRBD1
TGTGCCAGCAGCTCACTTTTAGCGGGAGGGAGCCAAGAGACCCAGTACTTC | CASSSLLAGGSQETQYF | TRBV5-6 | few | TRBJ2-5 | TRBD2
TGTGCCAGCTCACCAGTGTCCCGGGGGTGGGCGGCTGCCAATGAGCAGTTCTTC | CASSPVSRGWAAANEQFF | TRBV18 | - | TRBJ2-1 | -
TGTGCCAGCAGCTTAATCCGGACTAGCGAGCAGTACTTC | CASSLIRTSEQYF | TRBV7-3 | once | TRBJ2-7 | TRBD2
TGTGCCAGTCGAGGGGAGGGTGTCAACTATGGCTACACCTTC | CASRGEGVNYGYTF | TRBV19 | few | TRBJ1-2 | -
TGCGCCAGCAGCTTGGAGCGGATCTCTGGGGCCAACGTCCTGACTTTC | CASSLERISGANVLTF | TRBV5-1 | few | TRBJ2-6 | -
TGCAGCTTACGGATGGCAGGGACTAACAATGAGCAGTTCTTC | CSLRMAGTNNEQFF | TRBV29-1 | - | TRBJ2-1 | TRBD2
TGTGCCTGGAGCCGCAGGGGGGCGTACGAGCAGTACTTC | CAWSRRGAYEQYF | TRBV30 | - | TRBJ2-7 | -
TGTGCCAGTAGTATAGCCTCGGACAGGGTGCAGCCCCAGCATTTT | CASSIASDRVQPQHF | TRBV19 | once | TRBJ1-5 | TRBD1
TGTGCCAGCAGCCTGGACAGGGGGGGAGATACGCAGTATTTT | CASSLDRGGDTQYF | TRBV7-9 | - | TRBJ2-3 | TRBD1
TGTGCCAGCAGCCAAGATCGCGAGGGGAGGGCTAACTATGGCTACACCTTC | CASSQDREGRANYGYTF | TRBV4-2 | once | TRBJ1-2 | -
TGTGCCAGCAGTTTAACCCCTGCTAGCGGCAACGAGCAGTACTTC | CASSLTPASGNEQYF | TRBV28 | - | TRBJ2-7 | TRBD2
TGTGCCAGCAGTGACGGGACAGGAGCAAATCCCCAGCATTTT | CASSDGTGANPQHF | TRBV9 | few | TRBJ1-5 | TRBD1
TGTGCCAGCAGCGGACAGGGATCACCGATTGGAAACACCATATATTTT | CASSGQGSPIGNTIYF | TRBV11-1 | - | TRBJ1-3 | TRBD1
TGTGCCTGGAGCCCGGGGGGTACGCAGTATTTT | CAWSPGGTQYF | TRBV30 | once | TRBJ2-3 | TRBD2
TGCAGTGCTAGAGTAGCATATGGCTACACCTTC | CSARVAYGYTF | TRBV20-1 | - | TRBJ1-2 | -
TGTGCCAGCAGCCACGACAGGGCCTATGGCTACACCTTC | CASSHDRAYGYTF | TRBV28 | - | TRBJ1-2 | TRBD1
TGTGCCAGCAGTTCACAGGGGGCTGGAAGTACTGAAGCTTTCTTT | CASSSQGAGSTEAFF | TRBV28 | - | TRBJ1-1 | TRBD1
TGTGCCAGCAGTTTAGGCCAGGGAATCGGCAATCAGCCCCAGCATTTT | CASSLGQGIGNQPQHF | TRBV28 | - | TRBJ1-5 | -
TGTGCCAGCAGTTGGGACACCTCCATGGCCAAAAACATTCAGTACTTC | CASSWDTSMAKNIQYF | TRBV28 | few | TRBJ2-4 | -
TGTGCCAGCAGCGCGGACAATGCCTACGAGCAGTACTTC | CASSADNAYEQYF | TRBV5-4 | few | TRBJ2-7 | -